The next 25 T cell receptor beta chains were all read from a single sample in a study of blood T cell repertoires in COVID-19. Libraries were prepared by immunoSEQ multiplex PCR; TCRdb keeps only in-frame clonotypes and omits some of them. The table includes under 200,000 clones, 85% to 95% detected once. Sequenced sample: peripheral blood. All receptors come from a man over 45 with acute or convalescent COVID-19.

The chain uses TRBV7-2 and TRBJ1-5; 8 bases align to TRBD1. The CDR3 extends over 18 amino acids. Germline CDR1 and CDR2: SGHTA and FQGNSA. J was trimmed by 4 bases and V by 1 base; bases with no gene match: 12. The CDR3 reads CASSLGDRPEGVNQPQHF. CDR3 in DNA: TGTGCCAGCAGCTTAGGGGACAGGCCGGAAGGGGTAAATCAGCCCCAGCATTTT.

The table lists this clone with a count of one. J is TRBJ2-7 and V is TRBV28; a weak D match, TRBD2 (6 bases). The CDR3 runs 12 residues. Germline lookup yields CDR1 MDHEN and CDR2 SYDVKM. V was shortened by 8 bases and J by 6 bases, with 14 bases between the two germline ends. CDR3 protein: CASGLIRGEQYV. Here the CDR3 DNA reads TGTGCCAGCGGACTAATTCGGGGCGAGCAGTACGTC.

V and J are TRBV9 and TRBJ2-3; maybe TRBD1 (5 bases). CDR3 length: 15 residues. V gave up 0 bases and J gave up 0 bases, with 8 bases separating them. Germline assignment: CDR1 SGDLS and CDR2 YYNGEE. The CDR3 here is CASSVEGFSTDTQYF. The CDR3 coding sequence is TGTGCCAGCAGCGTAGAGGGGTTTAGCACAGATACGCAGTATTTT.

V gene TRBV2 combines with J gene TRBJ2-7; no clear D. Trimming left V 6 bases short and J 4 bases short, with 13 bases between. CDR3 length equals 13 residues. Germline CDR1 is SNHLY and CDR2 is FYNNEI. The CDR3 sequence: CASRGAGIYEQYV. In DNA, the CDR3 is TGTGCCAGCAGAGGAGCCGGAATTTACGAGCAGTACGTC.

The rearrangement joins TRBV30 to TRBJ1-5, with D tentatively TRBD1 (6 bases). The V gene lost 5 bases and the J gene lost 6 bases, with 17 bases spanning the gap. The CDR3 contains 14 residues. Germline V gene lookup returns CDR1 GTSNPN and CDR2 SVGIG (reference sequence). CDR3 DNA sequence: TGTGCCTGGGGGGGGCCAGTCTCGGGTCAGCCCCAGCATTTT. Translation: CAWGGPVSGQPQHF.

The rearrangement uses TRBV25-1 and TRBJ2-2; no reliable D call. Germline CDR1 MGHDK, CDR2 SYGVNS. This CDR3 contains 13 residues. V lost 8 bases to trimming and J lost 5 bases, with 12 bases between them. DNA for the CDR3: TGTGCCAGCCGGTCTTTACCAACCGGGGAGCTGTTTTTT. Its translation: CASRSLPTGELFF.

This clone occurred a few times. This rearrangement joins TRBV19 to TRBJ1-5; tentative D call: TRBD1 (5 bases). V lost 0 bases to trimming and J lost 3 bases, with 18 bases between them. CDR1 LNHDA and CDR2 SQIVND come from the germline V gene (reference sequence). The CDR3 loop spans 18 amino acids. For the CDR3, the DNA is TGTGCCAGTAGTATAGACCCGCGTGGAAGGGGCAACAATCAGCCCCAGCATTTT. It yields the protein CASSIDPRGRGNNQPQHF.

In this sample, this clone turned up once. The CDR3 DNA follows: TGTGCCAGCAGCTTAGGGGGGACATCGACAGATACGCAGTATTTT. This translates into CASSLGGTSTDTQYF. The chain couples TRBV7-9 to TRBJ2-3, with D perhaps matching TRBD1 (6 bases). The CDR3 sequence is 15 residues long. V shed 1 base and J shed 3 bases, with 11 bases lying between them. Germline V CDR1 and CDR2: SEHNR, FQNEAQ (reference sequence).

The genes are TRBV19 and TRBJ2-3; D is undetermined. The CDR3 is made up of 15 amino acids. Between the trimmed V and J ends, which lost 0 bases and 3 bases, there was a span of 10 bases. Germline assignment: CDR1 LNHDA and CDR2 SQIVND (reference sequence). CDR3 sequence reads: CASSIDFGGTDTQYF. The CDR3 DNA reads TGTGCCAGTAGTATAGACTTCGGCGGAACAGATACGCAGTATTTT. Together with reference TRBV19 and TRBJ2-3, the CDR3 gives the full variable domain: DGGITQSPKYLFRKEGQNVTLSCEQNLNHDAMYWYRQDPGQGLRLIYYSQIVNDFQKGDIAEGYSVSREKKESFPLTVTSAQKNPTAFYLCASSIDFGGTDTQYFGPGTRLTVL.

The CDR3 protein is CASSRDRVGEQFF. Written as DNA, the CDR3 is TGTGCCAGCAGCCGCGACAGGGTCGGGGAGCAGTTCTTC. The chain joins TRBV5-4 to TRBJ2-1; 7 nucleotides line up with TRBD1. V lost 4 bases and J lost 10; bases outside the gene matches: 8. CDR1 and CDR2 (germline): SGHNT, YYREEE (reference sequence). The CDR3 length is 13 residues.

V usage is TRBV3-1 (or the pseudogene TRBV3-2) and J usage is TRBJ1-2; 10 nucleotides line up with TRBD1. The CDR3 totals 16 residues. Trimming removed 8 bases from V and 0 bases from J; junction bases left unmatched: 9. Germline CDR1 LGHDT, CDR2 YNNKEL (reference sequence). The CDR3, as DNA: TGTGCCAGCGGCATAGGACAGGGGGTAACTAACTATGGCTACACCTTC. It is translated as CASGIGQGVTNYGYTF.

V is TRBV27 and J is TRBJ2-7, with D possibly matching TRBD1 (6 bases). Deletions cut 6 bases from V and 0 bases from J, with 18 bases between. Looked up from germline, CDR1 is MNHEY and CDR2 is SMNVEV (reference sequence). The CDR3 consists of 16 residues. The CDR3 DNA is TGTGCCAGCAGAACCTTGACAGGCGGCAGCTCCTACGAGCAGTACGTC. Its translation is CASRTLTGGSSYEQYV.

CDR3 residues: CASRARRIEDGYTF. CDR3 in DNA: TGTGCCAGCAGGGCGAGAAGGATAGAGGATGGCTACACCTTC. The rearrangement links TRBV7-9 to TRBJ1-2; D is uncertain. CDR1 and CDR2 from the germline V gene are SEHNR and FQNEAQ (reference sequence). This CDR3 comprises 14 residues. The germline V and J ends were trimmed by 6 bases and 6 bases, with 17 bases remaining between them.

The chain links TRBV5-1 to TRBJ2-7; D is ambiguous. CDR3 length equals 14 residues. Trimming left V 1 base short and J 2 bases short, with 10 bases between. Per germline, CDR1 SGHRS and CDR2 YFSETQ. CDR3 sequence: CASSLMAPTYEQYF. As DNA, the CDR3 is TGCGCCAGCAGCTTGATGGCACCCACCTACGAGCAGTACTTC. The full variable domain, completed using reference TRBV5-1 and TRBJ2-7, is KAGVTQTPRYLIKTRGQQVTLSCSPISGHRSVSWYQQTPGQGLQFLFEYFSETQRNKGNFPGRFSGRQFSNSRSEMNVSTLELGDSALYLCASSLMAPTYEQYFGPGTRLTVT.

V is TRBV24-1 and J is TRBJ2-3; the D is unclear. The CDR3 length is 16 residues. CDR1 is KGHDR, CDR2 SFDVKD, per germline. The ends were cut back, 4 bases at V and 2 bases at J, with 15 bases in the middle. This chain's CDR3 is CATSDPAPENTDTQYF. For the CDR3, the DNA is TGTGCCACCAGTGACCCCGCCCCTGAGAACACAGATACGCAGTATTTT.

The rearrangement uses TRBV12-3 or TRBV12-4 and TRBJ2-5; D remains unclear. V lost 5 bases and J lost 5, with 12 bases in between. There are 13 residues in the CDR3. CDR3 region: CASSRAGWETQYF. The CDR3 nucleotides are TGTGCCAGCAGTCGAGCCGGGTGGGAGACCCAGTACTTC.

V is TRBV5-6 and J is TRBJ1-2; 9 positions match TRBD1. J lost 6 bases, V lost 4 bases, and 10 bases had no gene match. Germline V CDR1 and CDR2: SGHDT, YYEEEE. The CDR3 is 15 amino acids. CDR3 amino acids: CASSPDRGGKNGYTF. The CDR3 DNA reads as TGTGCCAGCAGCCCGGACAGGGGCGGTAAGAATGGCTACACCTTC.

The chain links TRBV6-6 to TRBJ2-1; TRBD2 aligns across 8 bases. CDR3 length: 18 residues. The V gene's germline CDR1 is MNHNY and CDR2 SVGAGI (reference sequence). Trimming removed 5 bases from V and 4 bases from J; junction bases left unmatched: 16. The CDR3 DNA reads as TGTGCCAGCAGTCGAGCGGGAGAACCCAACCCCATATACAATGAGCAGTTCTTC. This gives the protein CASSRAGEPNPIYNEQFF.

V and J are TRBV6-5 and TRBJ2-5; the D gene is possibly TRBD1 (6 bases). The V end was cut by 6 bases, the J end by 3 bases, with 17 bases between. Per the germline V gene, CDR1 is MNHEY and CDR2 is SVGAGI. CDR3 length: 15 residues. This chain's CDR3 is CASRKTGDEEETQYF. DNA of the CDR3: TGTGCCAGCAGGAAGACAGGCGACGAAGAAGAGACCCAGTACTTC.

V is TRBV3-1 (or the pseudogene TRBV3-2) and J is TRBJ2-1, with 9 bases identical to TRBD2. The CDR3 consists of 18 residues. V lost 1 base and J lost 5; bases outside the gene matches: 12. Germline CDR1 is LGHDT and CDR2 is YNNKEL (reference sequence). CDR3 bases: TGTGCCAGCAGCCAAGCGCCTGGGCGGGGGGGAATAAACAATGAGCAGTTCTTC. Translated, it gives CASSQAPGRGGINNEQFF.

V usage is TRBV19 and J usage is TRBJ2-1, with 7 bases lining up with TRBD1. CDR3 length equals 14 residues. Losses at the gene ends were 8 bases for V and 7 bases for J; bases not matched to a gene: 11. Per the germline V gene, CDR1 is LNHDA and CDR2 is SQIVND (reference sequence). CDR3 sequence reads: CASRGGYEGNEQFF. The CDR3 nucleotides read TGTGCCAGTCGAGGGGGCTATGAGGGGAATGAGCAGTTCTTC. Combining the CDR3 with reference TRBV19 and TRBJ2-1 gives the whole variable domain DGGITQSPKYLFRKEGQNVTLSCEQNLNHDAMYWYRQDPGQGLRLIYYSQIVNDFQKGDIAEGYSVSREKKESFPLTVTSAQKNPTAFYLCASRGGYEGNEQFFGPGTRLTVL.

The gene calls are TRBV6-6 and TRBJ2-5; 8 bases line up with TRBD2. Germline lookup yields CDR1 MNHNY and CDR2 SVGAGI (reference sequence). The CDR3 has 15 amino acids. With 4 bases clipped from V and 2 bases from J, the junction kept 6 bases outside the gene matches. For the CDR3, the DNA is TGTGCCAGCAGTTTTTCCGGGGGGGGTCAAGAGACCCAGTACTTC. It specifies CASSFSGGGQETQYF.

The V gene is TRBV19, the J gene TRBJ1-1; 8 nucleotides agree with TRBD1. The germline CDR1 and CDR2 sequences are LNHDA and SQIVND (reference sequence). The V segment lost 5 bases and the J segment 3 bases; nucleotides outside the gene matches: 5. CDR3 length: 14 residues. In DNA form, the CDR3 reads TGTGCCAGTAGTGTAACGGACAGGGACACTGAAGCTTTCTTT. The encoded protein is CASSVTDRDTEAFF.

V usage is TRBV11-2 and J usage is TRBJ1-1; no reliable D call. The V end was cut by 5 bases, the J end by 4 bases, with 17 bases between. This CDR3 has 15 residues. The germline CDR1 and CDR2 sequences are SGHAT and FQNNGV. The CDR3 loop is CASSQPGGRPTEAFF. The CDR3 DNA reads as TGTGCCAGCAGCCAACCGGGAGGGAGGCCCACTGAAGCTTTCTTT.

The chain employs TRBV10-3 and TRBJ1-1, with 9 bases lining up with TRBD1. The germline CDR1 and CDR2 sequences are ENHRY and SYGVKD. The V gene end was trimmed by 5 bases and the J gene end by 7 bases; junction bases not matched to a gene: 2. This CDR3 comprises 12 residues. The CDR3 DNA follows: TGTGCCATCAGTTCGGGACAGGGTGAAGCTTTCTTT. Translating it yields CAISSGQGEAFF.